The 20 T cell receptor beta chains presented below share a single source sample, sequenced in a study of control samples from healthy donors and cancer patients. Libraries were prepared by immunoSEQ multiplex PCR; TCRdb keeps only in-frame clonotypes and omits some of them. The table lists roughly 30,000 clones, less than 80% of them singletons. Sequenced material: PBMCs. These receptors were obtained from a man aged 60 to 75 with head and neck cancer.

This CDR3 is CASTNTDPGQGTTGANVLTF. CDR3 coding DNA: TGTGCCAGCACCAACACCGACCCCGGACAGGGAACAACTGGGGCCAACGTCCTGACTTTC. The rearrangement uses TRBV7-9 and TRBJ2-6; 8 bases match TRBD1. CDR1 and CDR2 (germline): SEHNR, FQNEAQ (reference sequence). The CDR3 totals 20 residues. V lost 7 bases to trimming and J lost 2 bases; unmatched junction nucleotides: 19.

The chain combines TRBV5-1 with TRBJ2-7, with 9 positions matching TRBD1. CDR1 is SGHRS and CDR2 is YFSETQ in the germline V gene. V trimming: 4 bases; J trimming: 6 bases; junction bases outside the gene matches: 14. The CDR3 extends over 16 amino acids. Here the CDR3 reads CASSLRGGTGNFEQYF. CDR3 nucleotides: TGCGCCAGCAGCCTTCGAGGCGGGACAGGGAACTTCGAGCAGTACTTC.

V is TRBV6-2 or TRBV6-3 and J is TRBJ2-7, with D possibly matching TRBD2 (5 bases). This CDR3 spans 14 amino acids. Germline values: CDR1 MNHEY, CDR2 SVGEGT. V dropped 0 bases and J dropped 6 bases, with 12 bases sitting between them. This CDR3 reads CASSYSEMRAEQYF. The CDR3 bases are TGTGCCAGCAGTTACTCCGAGATGAGGGCCGAGCAGTACTTC.

This chain joins TRBV2 and TRBJ2-3, with 10 bases identical to TRBD2. The CDR3 spans 15 residues. CDR1 and CDR2 (germline): SNHLY, FYNNEI. The junction had 3 bases not matched to a gene; V was cut back by 6 bases and J by 0 bases. This CDR3 reads CASRGTSVSTDTQYF. The CDR3 region has the DNA TGTGCCAGCAGAGGGACTAGCGTGAGCACAGATACGCAGTATTTT.

V gene TRBV19 combines with J gene TRBJ2-3; 11 positions agree with TRBD2. V dropped 3 bases and J dropped 0; count of bases not matched to a gene: 14. The CDR3 is 20 amino acids. The germline gives CDR1 LNHDA, CDR2 SQIVND (reference sequence). The CDR3 spells CASSMRPFSLAGASTDTQYF. The DNA of the CDR3 is TGTGCCAGTAGTATGCGCCCCTTCTCACTAGCGGGAGCCAGCACAGATACGCAGTATTTT.

In this sample, this clone turned up a few times. This sequence joins TRBV18 and TRBJ1-1; D is ambiguous. This CDR3 is built from 14 residues. Germline CDR1 reads KGHSH; CDR2 reads LQKENI. Trimming cost V 8 bases and J 1 base, with 14 bases left between them. DNA for the CDR3: TGTGCCAGCCAAATTTCCGGCAGGAACACTGAAGCTTTCTTT. Its protein product is CASQISGRNTEAFF.

This clone was seen only once. J is TRBJ1-1 and V is TRBV7-2; 11 bases line up with TRBD1. Losses at the gene ends were 5 bases for V and 5 bases for J; bases not matched to a gene: 4. Germline-derived CDR1 and CDR2 are SGHTA and FQGNSA. This CDR3 spans 14 amino acids. The chain's CDR3 is CASSRTGGRTEAFF. CDR3 DNA: TGTGCCAGCAGCCGGACAGGGGGCAGGACTGAAGCTTTCTTT.

The chain is built from TRBV6-5 and TRBJ1-1, with TRBD1 matching 7 bases. V gave up 2 bases and J gave up 5 bases; unmatched junction bases: 5. CDR1 MNHEY and CDR2 SVGAGI come from the germline V gene. This CDR3 contains 14 residues. The CDR3 loop reads CASSYERGPTEAFF. The CDR3 bases are TGTGCCAGCAGTTACGAAAGGGGGCCTACTGAAGCTTTCTTT.

This chain uses TRBV7-2 with TRBJ1-2; 10 bases line up with TRBD1. There are 14 residues in the CDR3. The trim removed 5 bases at V and 8 bases at J, leaving 8 bases unmatched. In germline, CDR1 is SGHTA, CDR2 FQGNSA. The CDR3 is CASSSRDRGVGYTF. In DNA form, the CDR3 reads TGTGCCAGCAGCAGCCGGGACAGGGGCGTGGGCTACACCTTC.

The V and J genes are TRBV20-1 and TRBJ1-2; D uncertain. The germline CDR1 and CDR2 sequences are DFQATT and SNEGSKA (reference sequence). V was pared by 3 bases and J by 5 bases, with 13 bases between. This CDR3 has 13 residues. The CDR3 DNA reads TGCAGTGCTAGTCACGGGTTACAGTATGGCTACACCTTC. Residues: CSASHGLQYGYTF.

The chain has TRBV6-5 and TRBJ1-5; D remains ambiguous. Germline V lookup: CDR1 MNHEY, CDR2 SVGAGI. The V gene lost 4 bases and the J gene lost 0 bases, with 10 bases spanning the gap. CDR3 length equals 15 residues. The CDR3 sequence: CASSSGYHSNQPQHF. The CDR3 bases are TGTGCCAGCAGTTCCGGGTACCATAGCAATCAGCCCCAGCATTTT.

The V gene is TRBV5-5, the J gene TRBJ1-1; 7 positions agree with TRBD1. The V segment lost 4 bases and the J segment 6 bases; nucleotides outside the gene matches: 6. This CDR3 is 13 amino acids long. The V gene's germline CDR1 is SGHKS and CDR2 YYEKEE (reference sequence). DNA for the CDR3: TGTGCCAGCAGCGTAACAGGGGACGCTGAAGCTTTCTTT. Encoded protein: CASSVTGDAEAFF.

By sample fraction, this clone is medium-sized. The genes are TRBV29-1 and TRBJ2-1; the match to TRBD2 covers 12 bases. CDR3 length equals 13 residues. Germline V CDR1 and CDR2: SQVTM, ANQGSEA. V shed 6 bases, J shed 4 bases, and the junction held 1 base outside the gene matches. The CDR3 DNA follows: TGCAGCGTAGGACTAGCGGGATACAATGAGCAGTTCTTC. This gives the protein CSVGLAGYNEQFF.

The V gene is TRBV11-1, the J gene TRBJ2-3; D might be TRBD1 or TRBD2, each matching 5 bases. Germline assignment: CDR1 SGHAT and CDR2 FQDESV (reference sequence). The CDR3 spans 15 residues. The V end lost 4 bases, the J end lost 2 bases, and 13 bases lay between the germline ends. This chain's CDR3 is CASSSLLGTTDTQYF. CDR3 nucleotides: TGTGCCAGCAGCTCCTTACTAGGGACCACAGATACGCAGTATTTT.

J is TRBJ2-7 and V is TRBV27; TRBD1 agrees at 10 bases. This CDR3 has 15 residues. Germline CDR1 and CDR2: MNHEY and SMNVEV (reference sequence). With 0 bases clipped from V and 7 bases from J, the junction kept 6 bases outside the gene matches. CDR3 loop: CASSLSGTGVGEQYF. CDR3 sequence (DNA): TGTGCCAGCAGTTTATCGGGGACAGGGGTAGGGGAGCAGTACTTC.

In DNA, the CDR3 is TGTGCCAGCAGCCTCGGACAGCCAGGAAAGAGCAACGTCCTGACTTTC. Its translation: CASSLGQPGKSNVLTF. V and J are TRBV14 and TRBJ2-6; possibly TRBD1 for D (6 bases). The CDR3 extends over 16 amino acids. Trimming shortened V by 4 bases and J by 9 bases, and 19 bases separated the two germline ends. In germline, CDR1 is SGHDN, CDR2 FVKESK.

The chain employs TRBV28 and TRBJ2-7, with D hard to call. CDR3 length: 11 amino acids. V shed 2 bases and J shed 4 bases, with 3 bases lying between them. Germline V CDR1 and CDR2: MDHEN, SYDVKM. CDR3 region: CASSLRYEQYF. The DNA for the CDR3 is TGTGCCAGCAGTTTAAGGTACGAGCAGTACTTC. The full variable domain, completed using reference TRBV28 and TRBJ2-7, is DVKVTQSSRYLVKRTGEKVFLECVQDMDHENMFWYRQDPGLGLRLIYFSYDVKMKEKGDIPEGYSVSREKKERFSLILESASTNQTSMYLCASSLRYEQYFGPGTRLTVT.

Concerning this clone itself: The junction shows a germline mismatch at one end, possibly a read error. This rearrangement joins TRBV28 to TRBJ2-5; 8 bases fit TRBD1. CDR3 length equals 15 residues. In germline, CDR1 is MDHEN, CDR2 SYDVKM. CDR3 amino acids: CASRAAGTGPEAQYF. The CDR3 DNA reads as TGTGCCAGCAGGGCCGCCGGGACAGGTCCAGAGGCCCAGTACTTC. Filled out from reference TRBV28 and TRBJ2-5, the complete variable domain reads DVKVTQSSRYLVKRTGEKVFLECVQDMDHENMFWYRQDPGLGLRLIYFSYDVKMKEKGDIPEGYSVSREKKERFSLILESASTNQTSMYLCASRAAGTGPEAQYFGPGTRLLVL.

This clone occurred a few times. The J gene is TRBJ1-1, the V gene TRBV12-3 or TRBV12-4; a possible D gene is TRBD1 (5 bases). This CDR3 has 12 residues. Deletions cut 6 bases from V and 6 bases from J, with 11 bases between. The CDR3 DNA reads as TGTGCCAGCAGCTCACAGGAGTCTGAAGCTTTCTTT. Translation gives CASSSQESEAFF.

In nucleotides, the CDR3 is TGTGCCAGCAGCCAAGAACTAAGGGCTAGCGGGGGTTACAATGAGCAGTTCTTC. Its protein product is CASSQELRASGGYNEQFF. The chain links TRBV4-2 to TRBJ2-1; 10 positions agree with TRBD2. In germline, CDR1 is LGHNA, CDR2 YNFKEQ. The length of the CDR3 is 18 residues. V shed 0 bases, J shed 4 bases, and the junction held 9 bases outside the gene matches.